This passage covers 23 T cell receptor beta chains from one sample sequenced in a study of cytotoxic CD8 clonotypes in ibrutinib-treated CLL (dated by TCRdb to the early 2020s). The time point tag for this specimen amounts to: approximately eleven months on ibrutinib. Libraries were built with the immunoSEQ multiplex PCR assay. In TCRdb, the immuneACCESS table is reduced to in-frame sequences with V and J assigned. These tables do not hold every clone; where another copy was compared, an unresolved V gene accounts for under half, and the others remain unexplained. This sample lists 200,000 to 250,000 clones; about three quarters were detected once. Clones ranked in the top ten supply 5.5% to 6% of the sample. This sample comprised PBMCs, obtained after 12 months of ibrutinib treatment. The receptors shown here come from a human donor with chronic lymphocytic leukemia.

The chain has TRBV10-3 and TRBJ1-1; D gene ambiguous. The CDR3 covers 11 residues. V lost 7 bases and J lost 1, with 4 bases in between. Germline loops: CDR1 ENHRY, CDR2 SYGVKD. In DNA form, the CDR3 reads TGTGCCATCATGGGGAACACTGAAGCTTTCTTT. It is translated as CAIMGNTEAFF.

Concerning this clone itself: Its ends do not fully match the called genes, so a read error is possible. The rearrangement uses TRBV9 and TRBJ1-3; TRBD1 agrees at 7 bases. The length of the CDR3 is 20 residues. Germline V lookup: CDR1 SGDLS, CDR2 YYNGEE. CDR3 region: CASSKRDSQADFVVGSTIYF. The DNA of the CDR3 is TGTGCCAGCAGCAAACGGGACAGCCAAGCGGATTTTGTCGTAGGAAGCACCATATATTTT.

V is TRBV7-6 and J is TRBJ2-2; 7 nucleotides agree with TRBD2. This CDR3 comprises 15 residues. CDR1 is SGHVS and CDR2 is FNYEAQ in the germline V gene. Trimming removed 5 bases from V and 8 bases from J; junction bases left unmatched: 11. CDR3 sequence: CASSPRDQRGGELFF. Here the CDR3 DNA reads TGTGCCAGCAGCCCCCGGGACCAGCGGGGTGGGGAGCTGTTTTTT. Using reference TRBV7-6 and TRBJ2-2 for the parts outside the CDR3, the full variable domain is GAGVSQSPRYKVTKRGQDVALRCDPISGHVSLYWYRQALGQGPEFLTYFNYEAQQDKSGLPNDRFSAERPEGSISTLTIQRTEQRDSAMYRCASSPRDQRGGELFFGEGSRLTVL.

V usage is TRBV2 and J usage is TRBJ2-7, with 11 bases fitting TRBD2. V gave up 5 bases and J gave up 4 bases; unmatched junction bases: 10. There are 16 residues in the CDR3. Germline loops: CDR1 SNHLY, CDR2 FYNNEI. CDR3 in amino acids: CASSNSGGANRYEQYF. In DNA, the CDR3 is TGTGCCAGCAGTAATAGCGGGGGGGCTAATCGATACGAGCAGTACTTC.

The CDR3 sequence: CASSPPGRGTPGYEQYF. The DNA for the CDR3 is TGTGCCAGCTCACCCCCCGGCAGGGGAACCCCCGGCTACGAGCAGTACTTC. V usage is TRBV18 and J usage is TRBJ2-7; possibly TRBD1 for D (6 bases). Trimming stripped 3 bases from V and 3 bases from J, with 21 bases between. Germline CDR1 is KGHSH and CDR2 is LQKENI. The length of the CDR3 is 17 residues.

This chain uses TRBV15 with TRBJ2-5; no definite D call. The germline V gene has CDR1 LNHNV and CDR2 YYDKDF (reference sequence). The CDR3 runs to 14 residues. V gave up 0 bases and J gave up 4 bases, with 9 bases separating them. The CDR3 here is CATSRDPTRETQYF. The DNA for the CDR3 is TGTGCCACCAGCAGAGATCCTACCCGAGAGACCCAGTACTTC.

This clone was observed a single time. The V gene is TRBV25-1, the J gene TRBJ1-2; TRBD1 matches 7 bases. Germline V CDR1 and CDR2: MGHDK, SYGVNS. The V gene end was trimmed by 1 base and the J gene end by 6 bases; junction bases not matched to a gene: 8. The length of the CDR3 is 15 residues. CDR3 in DNA: TGTGCCAGCAGTGAATGGGGAGCAGGGGGTCATGGCTACACCTTC. Translation gives CASSEWGAGGHGYTF.

This sequence joins TRBV15 and TRBJ1-2; 7 bases are a match to TRBD1. The germline CDR1 and CDR2 sequences are LNHNV and YYDKDF (reference sequence). The CDR3 is 15 residues long. V lost 0 bases and J lost 0; bases outside the gene matches: 1. The CDR3 coding sequence is TGTGCCACCAGCAGAGATGGACAGGCTAACTATGGCTACACCTTC. It is translated as CATSRDGQANYGYTF.

The chain is built from TRBV6-6 and TRBJ2-7; D remains unclear. V gave up 6 bases and J gave up 4 bases, with 10 bases separating them. Germline values: CDR1 MNHNY, CDR2 SVGAGI (reference sequence). This CDR3 has 12 amino acids. CDR3 DNA: TGTGCCAGCAGGGGTGGCGTTTACGAGCAGTACTTC. Its protein product is CASRGGVYEQYF.

The rearrangement uses TRBV18 and TRBJ1-1; D is uncertain. Trimming took off 1 base at V and 1 base at J, with 16 bases between the two ends. There are 17 residues in the CDR3. Germline V gene lookup returns CDR1 KGHSH and CDR2 LQKENI. CDR3: CASSPQLEQAPNTEAFF. The CDR3, as DNA: TGTGCCAGCTCACCACAGCTGGAGCAGGCACCGAACACTGAAGCTTTCTTT.

V and J are TRBV4-1 and TRBJ1-3; TRBD1 agrees at 7 bases. Germline CDR1 and CDR2: MGHRA and YSYEKL. J was trimmed by 0 bases and V by 4 bases; bases with no gene match: 18. The CDR3 consists of 20 residues. The CDR3 here is CASSRLPGTDFFSSGNTIYF. CDR3 sequence (DNA): TGCGCCAGCAGCCGCTTGCCCGGGACAGACTTTTTCAGCTCTGGAAACACCATATATTTT.

V and J are TRBV18 and TRBJ1-1; D perhaps matches TRBD1 (5 bases). Trimming left V 7 bases short and J 0 bases short, with 18 bases between. This CDR3 region has 16 residues. Looked up from germline, CDR1 is KGHSH and CDR2 is LQKENI. In DNA form, the CDR3 reads TGTGCCAGCTTGGGGAGGGGCACAGCGCTGAACACTGAAGCTTTCTTT. The encoded protein is CASLGRGTALNTEAFF.

The chain recombines TRBV15 with TRBJ1-1, with a weak D call TRBD1 (6 bases). Per the germline V gene, CDR1 is LNHNV and CDR2 is YYDKDF (reference sequence). This CDR3 is built from 16 residues. V was shortened by 1 base and J by 4 bases, with 16 bases between the two germline ends. Here the CDR3 DNA reads TGTGCCACCAGCAGAGTTGGGGGGCGGTGGGGCACTGAAGCTTTCTTT. Amino acids: CATSRVGGRWGTEAFF.

This chain connects TRBV30 to TRBJ2-3; TRBD2 matches 8 bases. The CDR3 totals 13 residues. CDR1 and CDR2 (germline): GTSNPN, SVGIG (reference sequence). V shed 8 bases, J shed 8 bases, and the junction held 12 bases outside the gene matches. CDR3 nucleotides: TGTGCCGCGGGGGCGGGGGGTAAAATTACGCAGTATTTT. Translated, it gives CAAGAGGKITQYF.

This chain joins TRBV4-1 and TRBJ2-7; 7 positions agree with TRBD1. Germline trimming cut 0 bases from V and 5 bases from J; bases unmatched to any gene: 1. Per germline, CDR1 MGHRA and CDR2 YSYEKL. The CDR3 covers 13 residues. The CDR3 protein is CASSQDTGDEQYF. CDR3 nucleotides: TGCGCCAGCAGCCAAGACACAGGGGACGAGCAGTACTTC.

This clone was found many times. Within the sample, other DNA sequences also encode this same CDR3. The chain uses TRBV9 and TRBJ2-3; perhaps TRBD2 as D (6 bases). CDR3 length equals 15 residues. CDR1 is SGDLS, CDR2 YYNGEE, per germline. V was shortened by 2 bases and J by 5 bases, with 15 bases between the two germline ends. CDR3 amino acids: CASSVYTGVKDTQYF. CDR3 bases: TGTGCCAGCAGCGTTTACACGGGAGTCAAAGATACGCAGTATTTT.

The V call is TRBV29-1, the J call TRBJ1-4; the match to TRBD1 covers 10 bases. Germline V lookup: CDR1 SQVTM, CDR2 ANQGSEA. The CDR3 is 13 amino acids. The J segment lost 7 bases and the V segment lost 6 bases, leaving 5 bases of the junction unmatched. The CDR3 region is CSVLGTGVEKLFF. CDR3 bases: TGCAGCGTGCTCGGGACAGGGGTTGAAAAACTGTTTTTT.

Here the CDR3 DNA reads TGTGCCAGCAGTTTAAGCGGGATGGTTGAGCAGTTCTTC. This translates into CASSLSGMVEQFF. This rearrangement joins TRBV28 to TRBJ2-1, with TRBD2 matching 7 bases. CDR3 size: 13 residues. The germline CDR1 and CDR2 sequences are MDHEN and SYDVKM. Unmatched junction bases numbered 4, after V lost 2 bases and J lost 9 bases. The full variable domain, with the rest looked up from reference TRBV28 and TRBJ2-1, is DVKVTQSSRYLVKRTGEKVFLECVQDMDHENMFWYRQDPGLGLRLIYFSYDVKMKEKGDIPEGYSVSREKKERFSLILESASTNQTSMYLCASSLSGMVEQFFGPGTRLTVL.

The rearrangement uses TRBV6-4 and TRBJ2-7, with D tentatively TRBD2 (5 bases). Trimming removed 8 bases at V and 3 bases at J, with 11 bases between. The CDR3 spans 12 residues. CDR1 MRHNA and CDR2 SNTAGT come from the germline V gene. The CDR3 spells CASRAANYEQYF. The DNA for the CDR3 is TGTGCCAGCCGAGCGGCAAACTACGAGCAGTACTTC.

The chain uses TRBV4-1 and TRBJ1-4; D is undetermined. Trimming removed 1 base at V and 11 bases at J, with 8 bases between. CDR3 length: 12 amino acids. In germline, CDR1 is MGHRA, CDR2 YSYEKL. CDR3 residues: CASSQVGPKLFF. The CDR3 nucleotides are TGCGCCAGCAGCCAAGTGGGCCCTAAACTGTTTTTT.

This chain links TRBV13 with TRBJ2-2; the D gene is possibly TRBD2 (6 bases). V lost 6 bases to trimming and J lost 1 base, with 12 bases between them. The CDR3 runs to 15 residues. CDR1 and CDR2 (germline): PRHDT, FYEKMQ (reference sequence). The CDR3 sequence: CASRPGGKNTGELFF. The DNA for the CDR3 is TGTGCCAGCAGACCCGGGGGTAAGAACACCGGGGAGCTGTTTTTT.

V usage is TRBV5-1 and J usage is TRBJ2-1; 10 bases are shared with TRBD2. This CDR3 region has 14 residues. V lost 7 bases and J lost 8; bases outside the gene matches: 9. Per germline, CDR1 SGHRS and CDR2 YFSETQ. As DNA, the CDR3 is TGCGCCAGCTCACTAGCGGGGCTTGAGGATGAGCAGTTCTTC. Its protein is CASSLAGLEDEQFF.

This clone showed up just once. V usage is TRBV7-8 and J usage is TRBJ2-7; D is uncertain. Trimming cost V 2 bases and J 6 bases, with 17 bases left between them. Germline-derived CDR1 and CDR2 are SGHVS and FQNEAQ. This CDR3 is 15 amino acids long. The CDR3 nucleotides read TGTGCCAGCAGCTTATCCCGACACACGTTAGGCGAGCAGTACTTC. Translated: CASSLSRHTLGEQYF.